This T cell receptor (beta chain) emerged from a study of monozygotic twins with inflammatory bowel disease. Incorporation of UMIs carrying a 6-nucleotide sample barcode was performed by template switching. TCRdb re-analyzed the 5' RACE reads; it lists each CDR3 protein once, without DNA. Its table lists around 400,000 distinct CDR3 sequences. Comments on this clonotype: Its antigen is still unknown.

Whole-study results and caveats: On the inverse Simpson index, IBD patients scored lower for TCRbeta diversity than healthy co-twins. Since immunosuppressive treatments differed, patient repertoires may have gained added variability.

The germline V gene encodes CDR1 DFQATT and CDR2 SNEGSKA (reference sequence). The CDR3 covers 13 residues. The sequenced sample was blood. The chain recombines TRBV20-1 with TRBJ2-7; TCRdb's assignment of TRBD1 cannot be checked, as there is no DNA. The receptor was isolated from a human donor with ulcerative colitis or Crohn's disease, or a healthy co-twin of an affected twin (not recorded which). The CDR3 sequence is CSARVDRGSEQYF.